This T cell receptor beta chain was recovered during a study of monozygotic twins with inflammatory bowel disease. With respect to this clonotype: Its antigen is not identified.

Germline V gene data show CDR1 as ENHRY and CDR2 as SYGVKD. This CDR3 is built from 15 residues. TCRdb re-called the 5' RACE reads and gives one entry per CDR3 protein, without DNA. The sample has approximately 400,000 distinct CDR3 sequences. Whole-study findings and limits: Separate T cell subtypes could not be resolved from one another.

The sample was blood. The chain carries TRBV10-3 and TRBJ2-5; TCRdb gives TRBD1 as the D gene, but with no DNA this cannot be confirmed. The receptor comes from a human donor with ulcerative colitis or Crohn's disease, or a healthy co-twin of an affected twin (not recorded which). CDR3: CAIRASDSGRETQYF.